The 18 T cell receptor beta chains below were found in one sample sequenced in a study of radiotherapy plus CTLA-4 blockade in lung cancer. Clones were read by immunoSEQ multiplex PCR, and TCRdb kept only the in-frame ones, dropping some. Of about 49,000 clones listed, 80% to 90% are singletons. The material sequenced was peripheral blood, taken from a patient treated with radiotherapy plus ipilimumab. All receptors come from a human donor with non-small cell lung cancer whose response to radiotherapy plus ipilimumab could not be evaluated.

This clone appeared a single time. The chain recombines TRBV6-5 with TRBJ2-7; 10 positions agree with TRBD2. The CDR3 extends over 15 amino acids. Germline CDR1 reads MNHEY; CDR2 reads SVGAGI. Trimming took 2 bases from V and 0 from J; bases not matched to a gene: 1. CDR3: CASSYPSGSSYEQYF. The CDR3 nucleotides are TGTGCCAGCAGTTACCCTAGCGGGAGCTCCTACGAGCAGTACTTC.

This sequence joins TRBV28 and TRBJ2-7, with D perhaps TRBD2 (5 bases). The germline V gene has CDR1 MDHEN and CDR2 SYDVKM. V lost 1 base and J 4 bases, leaving 11 bases between the germline ends. The CDR3 has 14 residues. Written as DNA, the CDR3 is TGTGCCAGCAGTTTATCACTCAGAGGGTACGAGCAGTACTTC. Protein product: CASSLSLRGYEQYF.

The rearrangement uses TRBV4-1 and TRBJ2-2, with D perhaps matching TRBD2 (5 bases). The CDR3 is made up of 15 amino acids. V was pared by 1 base and J by 5 bases, with 11 bases between. Germline loops: CDR1 MGHRA, CDR2 YSYEKL. The CDR3, as DNA: TGCGCCAGCAGCCAAGTAGCAGGAGGTACCGGGGAGCTGTTTTTT. As protein: CASSQVAGGTGELFF.

The rearrangement uses TRBV5-5 and TRBJ2-7, with a tentative D call TRBD2 (6 bases). This CDR3 has 15 amino acids. V was pared by 1 base and J by 1 base, with 12 bases between. The germline gives CDR1 SGHKS, CDR2 YYEKEE (reference sequence). The chain's CDR3 is CASSLRSGLSYEQYF. CDR3 DNA sequence: TGTGCCAGCAGCTTGAGGAGCGGGCTTTCCTACGAGCAGTACTTC. The whole variable domain, remainder taken from reference TRBV5-5 and TRBJ2-7, is DAGVTQSPTHLIKTRGQQVTLRCSPISGHKSVSWYQQVLGQGPQFIFQYYEKEERGRGNFPDRFSARQFPNYSSELNVNALLLGDSALYLCASSLRSGLSYEQYFGPGTRLTVT.

The rearrangement joins TRBV5-5 to TRBJ1-1; D is possibly TRBD1 (6 bases). The CDR3 runs to 14 residues. V was clipped by 4 bases and J by 4 bases, with 14 bases between them. CDR1 is SGHKS, CDR2 YYEKEE, per germline (reference sequence). The CDR3 DNA sequence: TGTGCCAGCAGCAGGGACACTCCGGCCACTGAAGCTTTCTTT. Amino acids: CASSRDTPATEAFF.

The V and J genes are TRBV11-2 and TRBJ2-3; D is possibly TRBD1 (5 bases). CDR1 SGHAT and CDR2 FQNNGV come from the germline V gene. The CDR3 consists of 16 residues. Trimming removed 1 base at V and 5 bases at J, with 16 bases between. The CDR3: CASSLGYLRAGDTQYF. The CDR3 coding sequence is TGTGCCAGCAGCTTAGGCTACCTCAGGGCAGGAGATACGCAGTATTTT.

V gene TRBV11-2 combines with J gene TRBJ2-4; D ambiguous. There are 12 residues in the CDR3. Germline CDR1 and CDR2: SGHAT and FQNNGV. V dropped 3 bases and J dropped 7 bases, with 7 bases sitting between them. The CDR3 sequence is CASSFSTNIQYF. CDR3 sequence (DNA): TGTGCCAGCAGCTTTTCAACTAACATTCAGTACTTC.

J is TRBJ2-7 and V is TRBV14; 10 positions agree with TRBD1. Germline lookup yields CDR1 SGHDN and CDR2 FVKESK. V shed 2 bases and J 2 bases; nucleotides not matched to a gene: 12. This CDR3 region has 18 residues. The CDR3 DNA reads TGTGCCAGCAGCCAAAAGGGACAGGGGATGTCCCGGACCTACGAGCAGTACTTC. It codes for CASSQKGQGMSRTYEQYF.

V usage is TRBV28 and J usage is TRBJ2-1; 12 positions agree with TRBD1. Losses at the gene ends were 3 bases for V and 1 base for J; bases not matched to a gene: 13. Looked up from germline, CDR1 is MDHEN and CDR2 is SYDVKM. This CDR3 has 20 amino acids. CDR3 coding DNA: TGTGCCAGCAGTTTGGGTGGGGTTGGGACAGGGGGCCCGTCCTACAATGAGCAGTTCTTC. Translated: CASSLGGVGTGGPSYNEQFF.

This chain connects TRBV6-1 to TRBJ1-1; D call uncertain. V shed 2 bases and J shed 1 base, with 8 bases lying between them. The CDR3 runs to 14 residues. CDR1 is MNHNS and CDR2 is SASEGT in the germline V gene. The CDR3 DNA sequence: TGTGCCAGCAGTGAACCCCCAGGGAACACTGAAGCTTTCTTT. Amino acid sequence: CASSEPPGNTEAFF.

This chain uses TRBV29-1 with TRBJ2-7; 10 bases are a match to TRBD2. This CDR3 comprises 14 residues. Germline V gene data show CDR1 as SQVTM and CDR2 as ANQGSEA. V lost 7 bases to trimming and J lost 0 bases; unmatched junction nucleotides: 6. The DNA for the CDR3 is TGCAGCGCTAGAGCGGGAGGGCCCTCCTACGAGCAGTACTTC. This gives the protein CSARAGGPSYEQYF.

The CDR3 loop is CASSVGGRAFTDTQYF. The DNA for the CDR3 is TGTGCCAGCAGCGTAGGCGGGAGGGCCTTCACAGATACGCAGTATTTT. The chain joins TRBV9 to TRBJ2-3; the match to TRBD2 covers 9 bases. The CDR3 is made up of 16 amino acids. V shed 0 bases, J shed 2 bases, and the junction held 4 bases outside the gene matches. CDR1 is SGDLS and CDR2 is YYNGEE in the germline V gene. Full variable domain (outside the CDR3, taken from reference TRBV9 and TRBJ2-3): DSGVTQTPKHLITATGQRVTLRCSPRSGDLSVYWYQQSLDQGLQFLIQYYNGEERAKGNILERFSAQQFPDLHSELNLSSLELGDSALYFCASSVGGRAFTDTQYFGPGTRLTVL.

V gene TRBV19 combines with J gene TRBJ2-3; 11 bases match TRBD1. Losses at the gene ends were 4 bases for V and 7 bases for J; bases not matched to a gene: 4. The CDR3 consists of 14 residues. Germline V CDR1 and CDR2: LNHDA, SQIVND (reference sequence). This CDR3 reads CASSTGTGGNTQYF. CDR3 DNA sequence: TGTGCCAGTAGTACTGGGACAGGGGGTAATACGCAGTATTTT.

V gene TRBV28 combines with J gene TRBJ1-1; perhaps TRBD1 as D (6 bases). Germline V lookup: CDR1 MDHEN, CDR2 SYDVKM. Deletions cut 3 bases from V and 2 bases from J, with 13 bases between. The CDR3 totals 15 residues. The CDR3 region is CASSFAGGPNTEAFF. The CDR3 DNA reads as TGTGCCAGCAGTTTTGCGGGGGGCCCTAACACTGAAGCTTTCTTT. Looking up the rest from reference TRBV28 and TRBJ1-1 gives the full variable domain: DVKVTQSSRYLVKRTGEKVFLECVQDMDHENMFWYRQDPGLGLRLIYFSYDVKMKEKGDIPEGYSVSREKKERFSLILESASTNQTSMYLCASSFAGGPNTEAFFGQGTRLTVV.

The J gene is TRBJ2-7, the V gene TRBV28; 9 bases match TRBD2. The CDR3 sequence is 16 residues long. The germline CDR1 and CDR2 sequences are MDHEN and SYDVKM. Trimming removed 2 bases from V and 5 bases from J; junction bases left unmatched: 10. In DNA form, the CDR3 reads TGTGCCAGCAGTTTAGAGCTAGCGGGAAGGTTCAACGAGCAGTACTTC. Translating gives CASSLELAGRFNEQYF.

This clone was picked up a small number of times. V usage is TRBV6-5 and J usage is TRBJ1-3, with TRBD1 as a possible D gene (6 bases). The germline CDR1 and CDR2 sequences are MNHEY and SVGAGI. V was cut by 6 bases and J by 1 base, with 10 bases left in between. The CDR3 has 14 amino acids. Here the CDR3 reads CASSSQGSGNTIYF. CDR3 nucleotides: TGTGCCAGCAGCTCACAGGGATCTGGAAACACCATATATTTT.

This clone was seen once. The CDR3: CASSPRWTGRVYGYTF. The CDR3 DNA sequence: TGTGCCAGCTCACCACGTTGGACAGGGCGGGTCTATGGCTACACCTTC. The rearrangement links TRBV18 to TRBJ1-2; TRBD1 matches 8 bases. The CDR3 is made up of 16 amino acids. Trimming cost V 1 base and J 4 bases; bases outside gene matches: 8. The germline CDR1 and CDR2 sequences are KGHSH and LQKENI.

The rearrangement uses TRBV2 and TRBJ2-3; no reliable D call. Trimming took off 6 bases at V and 10 bases at J, with 14 bases between the two ends. Germline V gene data show CDR1 as SNHLY and CDR2 as FYNNEI. The CDR3 is 12 amino acids. DNA of the CDR3: TGTGCCAGCAGCCCCCTTTCCTCGGCGCAGTATTTT. Encoded protein: CASSPLSSAQYF.